This T cell receptor beta chain was sequenced in a study of T-cell memory formation after mild COVID-19 (TCRdb year 2021). Study-wide context: TCR sequence clusters from the two donors were found to be largely donor specific. T-cell clones expanding and contracting after mild COVID-19 in two donors were tracked by longitudinal TCRalpha and TCRbeta repertoire sequencing. The cohort was made up of two young adult volunteers, one female and one male, who were previously healthy.

Note on this clonotype: Its antigen has not been determined. No base qualities exist here, and no much larger clone lies one base off it.

The instrument was an Illumina NovaSeq 6000. cDNA libraries for TCRalpha and TCRbeta were prepared by 5'RACE using constant-segment primers, with sample barcodes and unique molecular identifiers added. RNA was extracted from every sample with Trizol reagent. Amplification of the libraries took two PCR steps, and the second step added a second sample barcode plus Illumina TruSeq adapters. Sequencing of libraries was performed on an Illumina NovaSeq with 2 x 150 bp paired-end reads. In the paper's pipeline: Demultiplexing of reads and collapsing into UMI-guided consensus sequences were performed with migec v1.2.7. With mixcr v2.1.11, UMI consensuses were aligned to TRA and TRB V and J templates and assembled into clonotypes. A clonotype was counted as expanded or contracted only when both edgeR and NoisET called the clonotype significant, with the noise models trained on biological replicates. For edgeR calls, a false discovery rate-adjusted p below 0.01 and a log2 fold-change threshold of 1 were applied. PCA with hierarchical clustering of max-normalized trajectories of the 1000 most abundant clonotypes was used as exploratory dynamics analysis. Each responding clone was given a CD4 or CD8 phenotype based on the CD4+ and CD8+ repertoires, which had been sequenced separately. TCRdb reanalyzed the raw reads on its own, using fastp at Q25 for trimming and MiXCR for clone calling, and kept in-frame beta chains. For every CDR3 protein sequence, its rows merge into one entry that carries the most common genes and DNA. V and J calls and clone size were set by TCRdb, not the authors. The table for this sample lists about 400,000 distinct CDR3 sequences; roughly 17% of them were counted only once. Roughly 21% of the sample is taken by the ten largest.

According to the germline V gene, CDR1 reads SGHRS and CDR2 reads YFSETQ. V is pared back by 4 bases and J by 4 bases, with 12 bases lying between the germline termini. The CDR3 holds 14 amino acids from the cysteine to the phenylalanine. Only the CDR3 part of the read is kept: 42 bases, read in frame from the first base. Ficoll-Paque density gradient centrifugation was used to isolate PBMCs. General study outcomes and caveats: Contracting CD4+ clones were located mainly in the CM and EM memory subsets, whereas CD8+ clones were found to be enriched in EMRA. Clones that contracted from day 15 to 85 showed balanced CD4/CD8 phenotypes, whereas a second wave of clones that expanded from day 15 to 37 leaned towards CD4+. The study covered only a couple of mild cases, and larger cohorts including severe cases with pre-infection samples were considered necessary. The detection of some responding clones in pre-infection memory suggests that pre-existing cross-reactive memory T cells joined the SARS-CoV-2 response. SARS-CoV-2 specificity was not confirmed for the second-wave clones peaking on day 37.

Specimen: PBMCs or a T cell subset sorted from them (not recorded which). The rearrangement joined TRBV5-1 to TRBJ2-1, with the D gene not confidently named. This TCR derives from a man between 18 and 35 years old who had mild COVID-19 (a few samples of this study predate the infection). The sample titles of this study are shuffled in the database, so cell type and time point are left out; the donor was told from shared clones. The CDR3 in this case is CASSLQHRYNEQFF. The sequenced DNA: TGCGCCAGCAGCCTCCAGCACAGATACAATGAGCAGTTCTTC.